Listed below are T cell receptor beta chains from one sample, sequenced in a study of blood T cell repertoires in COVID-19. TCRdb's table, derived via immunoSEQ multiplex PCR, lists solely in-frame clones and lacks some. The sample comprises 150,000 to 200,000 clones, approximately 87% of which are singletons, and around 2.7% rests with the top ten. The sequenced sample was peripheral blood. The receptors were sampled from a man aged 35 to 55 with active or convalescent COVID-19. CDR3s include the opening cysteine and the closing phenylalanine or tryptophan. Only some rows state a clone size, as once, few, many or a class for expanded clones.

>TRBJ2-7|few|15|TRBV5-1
CASSEQGPPVGEQYF
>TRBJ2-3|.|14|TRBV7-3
CASSLTSPRDTQYF
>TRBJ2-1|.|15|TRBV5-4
CASSLETAPNNEQFF
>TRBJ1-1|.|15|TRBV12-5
CASGPGDRGKTEAFF
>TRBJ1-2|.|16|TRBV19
CASRPPMGKSDYGYTF
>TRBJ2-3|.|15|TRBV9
CASSGGQGSTDTQYF
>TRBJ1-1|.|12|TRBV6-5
CASRQGLTEAFF
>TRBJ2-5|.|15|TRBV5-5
CASSVQWGGRETQYF
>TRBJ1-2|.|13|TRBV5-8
CASSTGTGYGYTF
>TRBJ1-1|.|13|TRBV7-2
CASSTGMNTEAFF
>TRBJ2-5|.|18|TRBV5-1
CASSLAGLAGGRQETQYF
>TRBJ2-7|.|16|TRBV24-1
CATSDPGQGNSYEQYF
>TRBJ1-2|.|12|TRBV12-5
CASGWDRNGYTF
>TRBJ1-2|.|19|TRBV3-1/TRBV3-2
CASSQVDTGTGLLNYGYTF
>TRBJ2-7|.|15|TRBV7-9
CASTATGTAPYEQYF
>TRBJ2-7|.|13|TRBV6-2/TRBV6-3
CASSYVADYEQYF